The 16 T cell receptor beta chains below were found in one sample sequenced in a study of spatial heterogeneity in lung cancer. TCRdb passed the 5' RACE reads through MiXCR, listing each CDR3 protein once. In the table there are tens of thousands of distinct CDR3 sequences, roughly 15% of which are singletons. Specified time point: sample taken at primary tumor resection. Whole RNA was taken from tumor, nontumor lung or frozen PBMC; it was then sequenced unsorted. This specimen was PBMCs, taken at surgery. These receptors were collected from a male donor with early-stage non-small cell lung cancer.

In DNA form, the CDR3 reads TGCGCCAGCAGCTTTGCGCTAGCGGACAGCTCCTACGAGCAGTACTTC. It encodes CASSFALADSSYEQYF. The chain recombines TRBV4-1 with TRBJ2-7, with D possibly being TRBD2 (7 bases). Germline lookup yields CDR1 MGHRA and CDR2 YSYEKL. V shed 5 bases and J shed 0 bases, with 17 bases lying between them. The CDR3 runs to 16 residues.

This rearrangement joins TRBV7-9 to TRBJ2-7, with TRBD2 as a possible D gene (5 bases). CDR1 is SEHNR and CDR2 is FQNEAQ in the germline V gene (reference sequence). V was cut by 2 bases and J by 8 bases, with 10 bases left in between. This CDR3 contains 12 residues. This chain's CDR3 is CASSLYDGKQYF. Written as DNA, the CDR3 is TGTGCCAGCAGCTTATATGACGGGAAGCAGTACTTC. Drawing the rest from reference TRBV7-9 and TRBJ2-7, the complete variable domain is DTGVSQNPRHKITKRGQNVTFRCDPISEHNRLYWYRQTLGQGPEFLTYFQNEAQLEKSRLLSDRFSAERPKGSFSTLEIQRTEQGDSAMYLCASSLYDGKQYFGPGTRLTVT.

This clonotype was detected only a few times. The rearrangement uses TRBV4-1 and TRBJ2-3; TRBD2 aligns across 8 bases. Germline values: CDR1 MGHRA, CDR2 YSYEKL. J was trimmed by 0 bases and V by 0 bases; bases with no gene match: 5. This CDR3 region has 17 residues. In nucleotides, the CDR3 is TGCGCCAGCAGCCAAGAGGCCCCTAGCGGGAGCACAGATACGCAGTATTTT. It encodes CASSQEAPSGSTDTQYF.

This clonotype was counted only a few times. V and J are TRBV20-1 and TRBJ1-4; maybe TRBD1 (6 bases). The ends were cut back, 6 bases at V and 6 bases at J, with 14 bases in the middle. The CDR3 consists of 13 residues. Per the germline V gene, CDR1 is DFQATT and CDR2 is SNEGSKA (reference sequence). The CDR3 spells CSARTASDEKLFF. CDR3 sequence (DNA): TGCAGTGCCAGGACAGCCTCCGATGAAAAACTGTTTTTT.

This clonotype was observed at least ten times. V gene TRBV7-2 combines with J gene TRBJ2-1; TRBD1 aligns across 7 bases. J gave up 7 bases and V 7 bases, and 7 bases lay outside the gene matches. The germline V gene has CDR1 SGHTA and CDR2 FQGNSA. The CDR3 has 13 residues. CDR3 bases: TGTGCCAGCACCAAGACAGGGTGGAATGAGCAGTTCTTC. As protein: CASTKTGWNEQFF.

This clonotype appeared a few times. V is TRBV18 and J is TRBJ2-7, with D perhaps assigned TRBD1 or TRBD2 (5 bases each). Trimming shortened V by 5 bases and J by 2 bases, and 13 bases separated the two germline ends. Germline V lookup: CDR1 KGHSH, CDR2 LQKENI. The CDR3 runs 14 residues. This CDR3 is CASSALEGPYEQYF. Written as DNA, the CDR3 is TGTGCCAGCTCAGCCCTTGAGGGGCCCTACGAGCAGTACTTC.

For the CDR3, the DNA is TGTGCCAGCAGCCCCTACGCGGATACGCAGTATTTT. Its protein product is CASSPYADTQYF. The chain uses TRBV9 and TRBJ2-3, with unresolved D. Trimming took 4 bases from V and 6 from J, leaving 9 bases between them. Germline assignment: CDR1 SGDLS and CDR2 YYNGEE. The CDR3 has 12 residues.

The chain links TRBV10-1 to TRBJ2-7; possibly TRBD1 for D (6 bases). V lost 0 bases to trimming and J lost 6 bases, with 6 bases between them. Looked up from germline, CDR1 is WNHNN and CDR2 is SYGVQD (reference sequence). The CDR3 covers 12 residues. The CDR3 sequence is CASSESGGEQYF. In DNA form, the CDR3 reads TGCGCCAGCAGTGAGTCAGGGGGCGAGCAGTACTTC.

This clonotype was counted only a few times. The DNA for the CDR3 is TGTGCCAGCAGGGGGTCCGTCCGGGACAGGCAAATCAATGAGCAGTTCTTC. Protein: CASRGSVRDRQINEQFF. J is TRBJ2-1 and V is TRBV12-3 or TRBV12-4, with 8 bases lining up with TRBD1. The CDR3 sequence is 17 residues long. The V segment lost 6 bases and the J segment 6 bases; nucleotides outside the gene matches: 16.

The chain uses TRBV5-4 and TRBJ2-7, with D maybe TRBD2 (5 bases). CDR1 SGHNT and CDR2 YYREEE come from the germline V gene (reference sequence). The CDR3 covers 15 residues. V gave up 4 bases and J gave up 6 bases, with 20 bases separating them. In DNA, the CDR3 is TGTGCCAGCAGCCAAATGACAACTGAGGCGGGCGAGCAGTACTTC. Protein sequence: CASSQMTTEAGEQYF.

In this sample, this clonotype turned up a few times. The chain links TRBV5-1 to TRBJ1-1; possibly TRBD1 for D (6 bases). The CDR3 has 15 residues. Trimming removed 2 bases at V and 3 bases at J, with 14 bases between. Germline CDR1 reads SGHRS; CDR2 reads YFSETQ. CDR3 amino acids: CASSLSPGTHTEAFF. The CDR3 DNA is TGCGCCAGCAGCTTAAGTCCGGGGACACACACTGAAGCTTTCTTT.

J is TRBJ1-5 and V is TRBV20-1, with D tentatively TRBD1 (5 bases). Germline loops: CDR1 DFQATT, CDR2 SNEGSKA (reference sequence). Trimming took 6 bases from V and 0 from J, leaving 18 bases between them. The CDR3 has 16 residues. The CDR3 spells CSADRGVGASNQPQHF. The CDR3 nucleotides read TGCAGTGCGGATAGAGGGGTCGGGGCTAGCAATCAGCCCCAGCATTTT.

Only a few counts were recorded for this clonotype. The DNA of the CDR3 is TGCAGTGCCCCCTTGGGACAGGGAGGCTCACCCCTCCACTTT. Encoded protein: CSAPLGQGGSPLHF. The chain uses TRBV20-1 and TRBJ1-6; 9 nucleotides agree with TRBD1. V lost 6 bases to trimming and J lost 10 bases; unmatched junction nucleotides: 10. The CDR3 runs to 14 residues. Germline V gene sequence: CDR1 DFQATT, CDR2 SNEGSKA (reference sequence).

This clonotype was recorded many times. This rearrangement joins TRBV29-1 to TRBJ1-2, with TRBD1 identical over 9 bases. After removal of 7 bases from V and 4 bases from J, the junction contained 7 bases not matched to a gene. The germline CDR1 and CDR2 sequences are SQVTM and ANQGSEA. CDR3 length: 13 residues. CDR3 amino acids: CSGTGGPVYGYTF. The CDR3 DNA follows: TGCAGCGGAACAGGGGGCCCCGTCTATGGCTACACCTTC.

This clonotype has more than one count but fewer than ten. CDR3 sequence reads: CASSPSGGLGEKLFF. The CDR3 DNA is TGTGCCAGCAGCCCCTCAGGGGGTCTTGGCGAAAAACTGTTTTTT. The V gene is TRBV14, the J gene TRBJ1-4, with TRBD1 matching 7 bases. From germline, CDR1 is SGHDN and CDR2 FVKESK. Unmatched junction bases numbered 10, after V lost 4 bases and J lost 8 bases. The CDR3 contains 15 residues. Full variable domain (outside the CDR3, taken from reference TRBV14 and TRBJ1-4): EAGVTQFPSHSVIEKGQTVTLRCDPISGHDNLYWYRRVMGKEIKFLLHFVKESKQDESGMPNNRFLAERTGGTYSTLKVQPAELEDSGVYFCASSPSGGLGEKLFFGSGTQLSVL.

This clonotype showed up just a few times. The chain combines TRBV4-3 with TRBJ2-5; tentative D call: TRBD2 (5 bases). Deletions cut 4 bases from V and 5 bases from J, with 14 bases between. The germline V gene encodes CDR1 LGHNA and CDR2 YSLEER. The CDR3 contains 14 residues. The CDR3 nucleotides read TGCGCCAGCAGCCCCCTAGGTAGCGACGAGACCCAGTACTTC. It specifies CASSPLGSDETQYF.